This T cell receptor beta chain came from a study of cytomegalovirus exposure and HLA in healthy donors. This clone has just a few counts. V dropped 2 bases and J dropped 3; count of bases not matched to a gene: 1. The CDR3 runs to 15 residues. The germline CDR1 and CDR2 sequences are MDHEN and SYDVKM. Use of 60 Vbeta and 13 Jbeta primers characterized the PCR. Some clones are missing from TCRdb's copy, which holds only in-frame ones; the method was immunoSEQ multiplex PCR. Of approximately 170,000 clones listed, more than 70% are singletons. The chain is built from TRBV28 and TRBJ1-5; 10 nucleotides align to TRBD1. The TCR comes from a woman aged 45 to 65 in good health and CMV-seropositive. The material sequenced was PBMCs. This CDR3 is CASSLDRGPNQPQHF. The CDR3 DNA sequence: TGTGCCAGCAGTTTAGACAGGGGGCCCAATCAGCCCCAGCATTTT.